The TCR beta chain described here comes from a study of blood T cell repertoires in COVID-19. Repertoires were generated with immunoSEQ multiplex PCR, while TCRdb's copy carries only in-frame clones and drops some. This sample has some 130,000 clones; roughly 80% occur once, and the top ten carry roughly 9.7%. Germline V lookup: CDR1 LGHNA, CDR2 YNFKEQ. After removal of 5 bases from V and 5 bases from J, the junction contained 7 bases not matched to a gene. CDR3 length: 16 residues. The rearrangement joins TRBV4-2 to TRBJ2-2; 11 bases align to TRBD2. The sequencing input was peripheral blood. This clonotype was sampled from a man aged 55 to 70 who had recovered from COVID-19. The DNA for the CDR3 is TGTGCCAGCAGCGGTAGCGGGGGGGCGGATACCGGGGAGCTGTTTTTT. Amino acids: CASSGSGGADTGELFF.